The 23 T cell receptor beta chains below were found in one sample sequenced in a study of long-term antiretroviral therapy in people with HIV. Running of the v3.0 immunoSEQ assay took place at survey level. Assay used: immunoSEQ multiplex PCR; TCRdb lists only in-frame clones, some missing. The repertoire includes more than 20,000 clones, around 84% of them detected once, and about a tenth sits in the top ten. The sample in question was unsorted PBMCs, obtained 2.3 years after starting antiretroviral therapy. The receptors originated from a man between 35 and 55 years old with HIV.

The chain recombines TRBV5-1 with TRBJ1-1, with TRBD1 identical over 7 bases. Germline assignment: CDR1 SGHRS and CDR2 YFSETQ. CDR3 length: 17 residues. V lost 2 bases to trimming and J lost 1 base; unmatched junction nucleotides: 11. The CDR3 coding sequence is TGCGCCAGCAGCTTAGACAGGGACCGGCTCGAGAACACTGAAGCTTTCTTT. It encodes CASSLDRDRLENTEAFF. The whole variable domain, remainder taken from reference TRBV5-1 and TRBJ1-1, is KAGVTQTPRYLIKTRGQQVTLSCSPISGHRSVSWYQQTPGQGLQFLFEYFSETQRNKGNFPGRFSGRQFSNSRSEMNVSTLELGDSALYLCASSLDRDRLENTEAFFGQGTRLTVV.

The chain combines TRBV6-5 with TRBJ1-2; the match to TRBD1 covers 9 bases. The CDR3 spans 14 residues. Germline V gene lookup returns CDR1 MNHEY and CDR2 SVGAGI. J lost 4 bases, V lost 2 bases, and 2 bases had no gene match. CDR3 amino acids: CASSYQGQGYGYTF. CDR3 nucleotide sequence: TGTGCCAGCAGTTACCAGGGACAGGGCTATGGCTACACCTTC.

V gene TRBV6-5 combines with J gene TRBJ1-1; no definite D call. Per the germline V gene, CDR1 is MNHEY and CDR2 is SVGAGI. The ends were cut back, 5 bases at V and 0 bases at J, with 7 bases in the middle. This CDR3 spans 13 amino acids. The CDR3 DNA sequence: TGTGCCAGCAGTCGGGGAGTGAACACTGAAGCTTTCTTT. This translates into CASSRGVNTEAFF.

The rearrangement uses TRBV11-2 and TRBJ2-1; D remains ambiguous. V gave up 0 bases and J gave up 1 base, with 13 bases separating them. Germline V gene lookup returns CDR1 SGHAT and CDR2 FQNNGV. The CDR3 sequence is 17 residues long. The CDR3 is CASSLDFRALSYNEQFF. The CDR3 region has the DNA TGTGCCAGCAGCTTAGATTTCCGGGCGCTGTCCTACAATGAGCAGTTCTTC.

The chain recombines TRBV9 with TRBJ2-5; no definite D call. With 3 bases removed from V and 2 bases from J, the gap between germline ends came to 14 bases. The CDR3 runs to 15 residues. Germline-derived CDR1 and CDR2 are SGDLS and YYNGEE. DNA of the CDR3: TGTGCCAGCAGCGCACAAACCGGGCTACAAGAGACCCAGTACTTC. It encodes CASSAQTGLQETQYF.

The V and J genes are TRBV7-2 and TRBJ2-3; D tentatively reads TRBD1 or TRBD2 (6 bases each). CDR3 length: 14 residues. Germline CDR1 is SGHTA and CDR2 is FQGNSA. V lost 2 bases and J 4 bases, leaving 10 bases between the germline ends. CDR3: CASSLRGAADTQYF. The DNA for the CDR3 is TGTGCCAGCAGCTTAAGGGGGGCCGCAGATACGCAGTATTTT.

This CDR3 reads CASRAGETDTQYF. In DNA, the CDR3 is TGTGCCAGCAGAGCGGGGGAGACAGATACGCAGTATTTT. The chain has TRBV2 and TRBJ2-3, with TRBD2 identical over 8 bases. The CDR3 has 13 residues. The germline V gene has CDR1 SNHLY and CDR2 FYNNEI. V lost 6 bases, J lost 3 bases, and 2 bases stayed unmatched.

The V call is TRBV11-2, the J call TRBJ2-7; D might be TRBD1 or TRBD2, each matching 5 bases. V gave up 1 base and J gave up 4 bases, with 11 bases separating them. CDR3 length equals 14 residues. Germline V gives CDR1 SGHAT, CDR2 FQNNGV. CDR3 in amino acids: CASSLGGGGYEQYF. The CDR3 DNA follows: TGTGCCAGCAGCTTAGGGGGCGGCGGGTACGAGCAGTACTTC.

This chain links TRBV6-1 with TRBJ1-3, with 7 bases that match TRBD1. The CDR3 is 15 residues long. J gave up 5 bases and V 4 bases, and 8 bases lay outside the gene matches. Germline loops: CDR1 MNHNS, CDR2 SASEGT. This chain's CDR3 is CASSVNRGVRNTIYF. For the CDR3, the DNA is TGTGCCAGCAGTGTGAACAGGGGTGTAAGAAACACCATATATTTT.

Details on this clone: One end of the junction varies from germline; a read error may be responsible. The chain joins TRBV7-9 to TRBJ2-5, with D possibly matching TRBD2 (6 bases). Germline assignment: CDR1 SEHNR and CDR2 FQNEAQ (reference sequence). The CDR3 totals 14 residues. The chain's CDR3 is CASSLAPPEGHPHF. DNA for the CDR3: TGTGCCAGCAGCTTAGCCCCCCCGGAGGGTCACCCCCACTTC.

The gene calls are TRBV2 and TRBJ1-1; unclear D gene. Looked up from germline, CDR1 is SNHLY and CDR2 is FYNNEI. The CDR3 length is 14 residues. V lost 6 bases and J 1 base, leaving 12 bases between the germline ends. DNA for the CDR3: TGTGCCAGCAGCCCTGGACTTTCGAACACTGAAGCTTTCTTT. As protein: CASSPGLSNTEAFF.

The V gene is TRBV29-1, the J gene TRBJ2-5, with 9 bases that match TRBD2. Losses at the gene ends were 6 bases for V and 5 bases for J; bases not matched to a gene: 4. This CDR3 contains 12 residues. CDR1 is SQVTM, CDR2 ANQGSEA, per germline. CDR3 in DNA: TGCAGCGTAGCGGGAGGAGAGGAGACCCAGTACTTC. Amino acid sequence: CSVAGGEETQYF.

The V gene is TRBV11-3, the J gene TRBJ1-5, with 7 bases identical to TRBD1. The junction had 9 bases not matched to a gene; V was cut back by 2 bases and J by 2 bases. CDR1 is SGHNT, CDR2 YENEEA, per germline. The CDR3 covers 17 residues. The CDR3 sequence is CASSLWVTGIGNQPQHF. As DNA, the CDR3 is TGTGCCAGCAGCTTATGGGTGACAGGGATCGGCAATCAGCCCCAGCATTTT. The full variable domain, in which reference TRBV11-3 and TRBJ1-5 provide the parts outside the CDR3, is EAGVVQSPRYKIIEKKQPVAFWCNPISGHNTLYWYLQNLGQGPELLIRYENEEAVDDSQLPKDRFSAERLKGVDSTLKIQPAELGDSAVYLCASSLWVTGIGNQPQHFGDGTRLSIL.

The chain has TRBV19 and TRBJ2-7; 7 bases map to TRBD1. The CDR3 is 14 residues long. Germline CDR1 is LNHDA and CDR2 is SQIVND (reference sequence). Losses at the gene ends were 3 bases for V and 9 bases for J; bases not matched to a gene: 11. The CDR3 sequence: CASSMYEGATRQYF. Here the CDR3 DNA reads TGTGCCAGTAGTATGTATGAGGGGGCCACTCGGCAGTACTTC.

The J gene is TRBJ2-7, the V gene TRBV29-1; D gene ambiguous. Germline V CDR1 and CDR2: SQVTM, ANQGSEA. Trimming cost V 4 bases and J 0 bases, with 10 bases left between them. The CDR3 runs 13 residues. The DNA of the CDR3 is TGCAGCGTTGGGAGTCAGAGCTCCTACGAGCAGTACTTC. Its translation: CSVGSQSSYEQYF.

The genes are TRBV19 and TRBJ1-1, with a tentative D call TRBD1 (6 bases). There are 14 residues in the CDR3. V was cut by 3 bases and J by 3 bases, with 11 bases left in between. From germline, CDR1 is LNHDA and CDR2 SQIVND (reference sequence). CDR3 in DNA: TGTGCCAGTAGTATTATTTCAGGGGACACTGAAGCTTTCTTT. The encoded protein is CASSIISGDTEAFF.

There are a few counts of this clone. The V and J genes are TRBV27 and TRBJ2-7, with 9 bases fitting TRBD1. This CDR3 is 14 amino acids long. The germline CDR1 and CDR2 sequences are MNHEY and SMNVEV (reference sequence). J lost 3 bases, V lost 6 bases, and 6 bases had no gene match. As DNA, the CDR3 is TGTGCCAGCAGCCTGGACAGGGGTAGCTACGAGCAGTACTTC. Its protein is CASSLDRGSYEQYF.

This chain links TRBV6-5 with TRBJ2-7; 12 bases align to TRBD2. The length of the CDR3 is 15 residues. CDR1 is MNHEY and CDR2 is SVGAGI in the germline V gene. V lost 7 bases and J lost 2; bases outside the gene matches: 6. The CDR3, as DNA: TGTGCCAGCAAGCCACGGACTAGCGGGACCTACGAGCAGTACTTC. Translating gives CASKPRTSGTYEQYF.

The chain combines TRBV11-3 with TRBJ1-2, with D possibly TRBD1 on 5 matching bases. The CDR3 is 12 amino acids. From germline, CDR1 is SGHNT and CDR2 YENEEA. Trimming pared 5 bases from V and 6 bases from J, leaving 10 bases between. In DNA form, the CDR3 reads TGTGCCAGCAGCCATCAGGGTAATGGCTACACCTTC. This codes for CASSHQGNGYTF.

V and J are TRBV11-2 and TRBJ2-7; D call uncertain. The CDR3 has 16 amino acids. V dropped 5 bases and J dropped 0 bases, with 17 bases sitting between them. CDR1 and CDR2 from the germline V gene are SGHAT and FQNNGV. This chain's CDR3 is CASSPSFNDGSYEQYF. Written as DNA, the CDR3 is TGTGCCAGCAGCCCATCTTTCAATGACGGCTCCTACGAGCAGTACTTC.

The J gene is TRBJ2-1, the V gene TRBV7-6; 10 bases align to TRBD2. Germline CDR1 reads SGHVS; CDR2 reads FNYEAQ. V lost 1 base to trimming and J lost 0 bases; unmatched junction nucleotides: 3. The CDR3 covers 17 residues. DNA for the CDR3: TGTGCCAGCAGCTTAGTCTTAGCGGGAGGCTCCTACAATGAGCAGTTCTTC. It yields the protein CASSLVLAGGSYNEQFF.

V usage is TRBV5-4 and J usage is TRBJ1-1; no clear D gene. The CDR3 consists of 11 residues. Germline assignment: CDR1 SGHNT and CDR2 YYREEE (reference sequence). Trimming pared 4 bases from V and 6 bases from J, leaving 7 bases between. The CDR3 sequence: CASSLGPEAFF. The CDR3 DNA sequence: TGTGCCAGCAGCCTAGGCCCTGAAGCTTTCTTT.

The chain recombines TRBV5-1 with TRBJ2-6, with 7 bases fitting TRBD1. J lost 3 bases, V lost 5 bases, and 11 bases had no gene match. Germline assignment: CDR1 SGHRS and CDR2 YFSETQ. This CDR3 comprises 17 residues. The CDR3 region has the DNA TGCGCCAGCAGTCATAGGGCAGGGGGTAGTGGGGCCAACGTCCTGACTTTC. This translates into CASSHRAGGSGANVLTF.